This is a list of T cell receptor beta chains from one sample in a study of PD-1 blockade in classical Hodgkin lymphoma. Only in-frame clones appear in the TCRdb table, and some are missing; sequencing was by immunoSEQ multiplex PCR. Among roughly 32,000 clones listed, 85% to 95% were seen once. The source material was peripheral blood mononuclear cells (PBMCs). Receptor source: a human donor with classical Hodgkin lymphoma. CDR3s include the opening cysteine and the closing phenylalanine or tryptophan. The order of the fields is V gene, J gene, CDR3 protein.

V gene: TRBV5-1
J gene: TRBJ2-7
CDR3 protein: CASRVSGTGFDEQYF

V gene: TRBV7-3
J gene: TRBJ1-2
CDR3 protein: CASSLGQNYGYTF

V gene: TRBV5-1
J gene: TRBJ2-7
CDR3 protein: CASSLRGDRGYEQYF

V gene: TRBV2
J gene: TRBJ2-5
CDR3 protein: CASSDPPGPETQYF

V gene: TRBV5-6
J gene: TRBJ2-5
CDR3 protein: CASSLSGAEETQYF

V gene: TRBV5-4
J gene: TRBJ1-4
CDR3 protein: CASSGQGANEKLFF

V gene: TRBV18
J gene: TRBJ2-7
CDR3 protein: CASSLWGWRAQGYEQYF

V gene: TRBV6-5
J gene: TRBJ1-6
CDR3 protein: CASSYIPGRVIPLHF

V gene: TRBV5-1
J gene: TRBJ2-5
CDR3 protein: CASSWEGGAGGPGEETQYF

V gene: TRBV5-1
J gene: TRBJ2-6
CDR3 protein: CASSFISGANVLTF

V gene: TRBV4-1
J gene: TRBJ2-1
CDR3 protein: CASSQPGNPSYNEQFF

V gene: TRBV7-6
J gene: TRBJ2-3
CDR3 protein: CASSPSRREASTDTQYF

V gene: TRBV5-4
J gene: TRBJ1-5
CDR3 protein: CASSLGPESNQPQHF

V gene: TRBV5-1
J gene: TRBJ1-1
CDR3 protein: CASSLNPSTTGADTEAFF

V gene: TRBV27
J gene: TRBJ1-2
CDR3 protein: CASKPKLQTNYGYTF

V gene: TRBV19
J gene: TRBJ1-2
CDR3 protein: CASSPTGTGLNGYTF

V gene: TRBV2
J gene: TRBJ1-1
CDR3 protein: CASRENTEAFF

V gene: TRBV27
J gene: TRBJ2-5
CDR3 protein: CASSRRTSPTYQETQYF

V gene: TRBV20-1
J gene: TRBJ2-1
CDR3 protein: CSALVYNEQFF

V gene: TRBV4-3
J gene: TRBJ2-2
CDR3 protein: CASSPSPGQQDTGELFF